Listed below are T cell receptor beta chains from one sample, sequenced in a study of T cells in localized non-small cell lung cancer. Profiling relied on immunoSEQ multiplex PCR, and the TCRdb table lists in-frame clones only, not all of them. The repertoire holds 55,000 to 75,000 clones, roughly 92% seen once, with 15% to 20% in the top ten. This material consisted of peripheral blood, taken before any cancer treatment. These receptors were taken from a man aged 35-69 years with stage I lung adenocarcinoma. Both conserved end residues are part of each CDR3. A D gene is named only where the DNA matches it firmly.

CDR3 DNA: TGTGCCAGCAGCTTCGAACTAGCGGGAGTGGCCGGGGAGCTGTTTTTT
CDR3 protein: CASSFELAGVAGELFF
J gene: TRBJ2-2
D gene: TRBD2
V gene: TRBV5-4

CDR3 DNA: TGCGCCAGCAGCCAAGCGAGCGGGAGGACCGGGGAGCTGTTTTTT
CDR3 protein: CASSQASGRTGELFF
J gene: TRBJ2-2
D gene: TRBD2
V gene: TRBV4-1

CDR3 DNA: TGTGCCAGCAGCTTGGAGGGCCACAATGAGCAGTTCTTC
CDR3 protein: CASSLEGHNEQFF
J gene: TRBJ2-1
D gene: -
V gene: TRBV11-3

CDR3 DNA: TGTGCCAGCAGCCCAAGGTTGAGCTCCTACAATGAGCAGTTCTTC
CDR3 protein: CASSPRLSSYNEQFF
J gene: TRBJ2-1
D gene: -
V gene: TRBV5-4

CDR3 DNA: TGTGCCAGCAGCAGGACACTTCCCCCCGGGGAGCTGTTTTTT
CDR3 protein: CASSRTLPPGELFF
J gene: TRBJ2-2
D gene: -
V gene: TRBV2

CDR3 DNA: TGTGCCAGCAGTTTAACAGGGTTGAGCGTCGAGCAGTACTTC
CDR3 protein: CASSLTGLSVEQYF
J gene: TRBJ2-7
D gene: -
V gene: TRBV28

CDR3 DNA: TGCGCCAGCAGCCAAGGGACTAGCGGGAGCCGGACCGGGGAGCTGTTTTTT
CDR3 protein: CASSQGTSGSRTGELFF
J gene: TRBJ2-2
D gene: TRBD2
V gene: TRBV5-1

CDR3 DNA: TGTGCCAGCAGCCCGGGACAGGGTATTTCCGAGCAGTACTTC
CDR3 protein: CASSPGQGISEQYF
J gene: TRBJ2-7
D gene: TRBD1
V gene: TRBV7-9

CDR3 DNA: TGTGCCAGCAGCCAGGGACTGGGGGGGATATACAATGAGCAGTTCTTC
CDR3 protein: CASSQGLGGIYNEQFF
J gene: TRBJ2-1
D gene: TRBD2
V gene: TRBV4-2

CDR3 DNA: TGTGCCAGCAGTCTTCTCCGGGACAGGAAACTCACAGATACGCAGTATTTT
CDR3 protein: CASSLLRDRKLTDTQYF
J gene: TRBJ2-3
D gene: TRBD1
V gene: TRBV28

CDR3 DNA: TGTGCCAGCAGCTCGGGTCTCAGAATCAGGGTAGATACGCAGTATTTT
CDR3 protein: CASSSGLRIRVDTQYF
J gene: TRBJ2-3
D gene: -
V gene: TRBV7-2

CDR3 DNA: TGTGCCAGCTCACCGAATACAGGCCTTGGGGAAAAACTGTTTTTT
CDR3 protein: CASSPNTGLGEKLFF
J gene: TRBJ1-4
D gene: -
V gene: TRBV18